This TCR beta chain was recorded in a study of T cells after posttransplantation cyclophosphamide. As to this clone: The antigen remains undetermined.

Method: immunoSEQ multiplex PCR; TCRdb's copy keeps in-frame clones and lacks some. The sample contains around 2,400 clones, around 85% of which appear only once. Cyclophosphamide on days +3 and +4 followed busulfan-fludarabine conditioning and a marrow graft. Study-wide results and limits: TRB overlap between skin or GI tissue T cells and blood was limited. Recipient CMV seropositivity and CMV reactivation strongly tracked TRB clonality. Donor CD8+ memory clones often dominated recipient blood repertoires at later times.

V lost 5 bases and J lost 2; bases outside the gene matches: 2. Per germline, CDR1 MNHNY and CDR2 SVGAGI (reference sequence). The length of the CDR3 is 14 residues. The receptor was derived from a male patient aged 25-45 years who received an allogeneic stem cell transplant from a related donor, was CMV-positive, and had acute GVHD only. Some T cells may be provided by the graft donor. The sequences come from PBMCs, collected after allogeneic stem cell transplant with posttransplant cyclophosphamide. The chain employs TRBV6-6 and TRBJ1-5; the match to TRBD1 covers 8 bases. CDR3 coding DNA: TGTGCCAGCAGTACGACAGGGGGCAATCAGCCCCAGCATTTT. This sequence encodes CASSTTGGNQPQHF.